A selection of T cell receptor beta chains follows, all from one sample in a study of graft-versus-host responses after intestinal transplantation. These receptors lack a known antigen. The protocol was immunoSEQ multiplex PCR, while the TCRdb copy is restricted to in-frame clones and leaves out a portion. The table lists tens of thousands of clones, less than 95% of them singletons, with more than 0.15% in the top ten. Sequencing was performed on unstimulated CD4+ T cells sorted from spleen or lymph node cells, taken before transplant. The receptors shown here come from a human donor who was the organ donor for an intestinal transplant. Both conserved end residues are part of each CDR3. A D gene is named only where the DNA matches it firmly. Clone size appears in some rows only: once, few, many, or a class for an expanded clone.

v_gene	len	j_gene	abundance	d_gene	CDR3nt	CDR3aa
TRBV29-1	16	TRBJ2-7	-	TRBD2	TGCAGCGTTCATCTCAGCGGGAACAAACCTCTCTACGAGCAGTACTTC	CSVHLSGNKPLYEQYF
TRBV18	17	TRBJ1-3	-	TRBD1	TGTGCCAGCTCACGGGGACAGCCGATAAGCTCTGGAAACACCATATATTTT	CASSRGQPISSGNTIYF
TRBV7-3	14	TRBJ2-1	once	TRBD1	TGTGCCAGCAGCACCTCGGGACAGCACAATGAGCAGTTCTTC	CASSTSGQHNEQFF
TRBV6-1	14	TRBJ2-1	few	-	TGTGCCAGCAGTGAACGGGAAACGCTAGGTGAGCAGTTCTTC	CASSERETLGEQFF
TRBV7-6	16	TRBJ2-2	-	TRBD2	TGTGCCAGCAGCTTAGGACTAGCGGGGCGCACCGGGGAGCTGTTTTTT	CASSLGLAGRTGELFF
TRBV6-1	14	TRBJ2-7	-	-	TGTGCCAGCAGGGGACGGCTAAGCTCCTACGAGCAGTACTTC	CASRGRLSSYEQYF
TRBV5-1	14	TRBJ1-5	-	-	TGCGCCAGCAGCTTGGGGCAGGTAGATCAGCCCCAGCATTTT	CASSLGQVDQPQHF
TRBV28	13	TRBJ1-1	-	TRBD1	TGTGCCAGCAGGGGAGCAGGGGGCCGGGAAGCTTTCTTT	CASRGAGGREAFF
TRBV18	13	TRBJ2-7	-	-	TGTGCCAGCTCACCCGGGGTTGGGTACGAGCAGTACTTC	CASSPGVGYEQYF
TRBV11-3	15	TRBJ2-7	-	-	TGTGCCAGCAGCTTTGGGGCAGGGGTCTCCTACGAGCAGTACTTC	CASSFGAGVSYEQYF
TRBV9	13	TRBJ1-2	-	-	TGTGCCAGCAGCGTAGACAGTAACTATGGCTACACCTTC	CASSVDSNYGYTF
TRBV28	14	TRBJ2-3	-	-	TGTGCCAGCGGTACTCGGGGGGCAGGAGATACGCAGTATTTT	CASGTRGAGDTQYF
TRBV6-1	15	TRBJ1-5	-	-	TGTGCCAGCAGTGAACAGGCCAATGGGTTTCAGCCCCAGCATTTT	CASSEQANGFQPQHF
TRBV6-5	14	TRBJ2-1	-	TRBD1	TGTGCCAGTATGGGGACAGGGACTTACAATGAGCAGTTCTTC	CASMGTGTYNEQFF
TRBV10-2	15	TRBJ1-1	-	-	TGCGCCAGCAGTGAGTCTGCGGGTGTATACACTGAAGCTTTCTTT	CASSESAGVYTEAFF
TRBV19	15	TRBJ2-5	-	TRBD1	TGTGCCAGTAGTATAGCCGAAGACAGGGGAGAGACCCAGTACTTC	CASSIAEDRGETQYF
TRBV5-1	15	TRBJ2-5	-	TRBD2	TGCGCCAGCAGCCCGCTAGCGGCGGGTCGGGAGACCCAGTACTTC	CASSPLAAGRETQYF
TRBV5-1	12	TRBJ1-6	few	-	TGCGCCAGCAGCTTGACGCAGGACCACCTCCACTTT	CASSLTQDHLHF
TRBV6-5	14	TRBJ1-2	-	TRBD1	TGTGCCAGCAGGAGGACAGGGGGCGCCCCGGGCTACACCTTC	CASRRTGGAPGYTF
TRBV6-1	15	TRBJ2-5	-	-	TGTGCCAGCAGTGTCTCCAGGGAACGTGTCGAGACCCAGTACTTC	CASSVSRERVETQYF
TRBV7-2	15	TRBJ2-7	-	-	TGTGCCAGCAGCTTGGCAGGGGGGGTAGGTAGCGAGCAGTACTTC	CASSLAGGVGSEQYF
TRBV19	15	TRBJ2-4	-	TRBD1	TGTGCCAGTAGTAAAGACAGGGCGGCCAAAAACATTCAGTACTTC	CASSKDRAAKNIQYF
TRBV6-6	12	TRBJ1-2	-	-	TGTGCCAGCAGTCGCTCTGGGGGGGGTTCTACCTTC	CASSRSGGGSTF
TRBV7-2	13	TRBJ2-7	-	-	TGTGCCAGCAGCTTAAACGGGCCCTACGAGCAGTACTTC	CASSLNGPYEQYF
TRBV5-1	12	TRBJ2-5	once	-	TGCGCCAGCAGCCTTACGGGGGAGACCCAGTACTTC	CASSLTGETQYF
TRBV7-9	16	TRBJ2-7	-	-	TGTGCCAGCAGCCCCTCGAGGGTTTTCCCTTACGAGCAACAGTACTTC	CASSPSRVFPYEQQYF
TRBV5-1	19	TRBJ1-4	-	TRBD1	TGCGCCAGCAGCTTGGTCAGGACAGGGAACCCAACGGAGTGGGAAAAACTGTTTTTT	CASSLVRTGNPTEWEKLFF
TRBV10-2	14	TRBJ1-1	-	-	TGCGCCAGCAGTTTTTTACAGAGGAACACTGAAGCTTTCTTT	CASSFLQRNTEAFF
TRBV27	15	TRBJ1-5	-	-	TGTGCCAGCAGTTTATCACCAGGGGATTATCGTCCCCAGCATTTT	CASSLSPGDYRPQHF
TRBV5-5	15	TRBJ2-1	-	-	TGTGCCAGCAGCTTGTGGTCGCCCCTTGGCAATGAGCAGTTCTTC	CASSLWSPLGNEQFF
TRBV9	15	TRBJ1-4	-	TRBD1	TGTGCCAGCAGCGAAGGGACAGCAACTAATGAAAAACTGTTTTTT	CASSEGTATNEKLFF
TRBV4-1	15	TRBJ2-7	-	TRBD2	TGCGCCAGCAGCCAAACTAGCGGGGATGTATACGAGCAGTACTTC	CASSQTSGDVYEQYF
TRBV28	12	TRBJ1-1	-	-	TGTGCCAGCAGTTCTCAGACAGATGAAGCTTTCTTT	CASSSQTDEAFF
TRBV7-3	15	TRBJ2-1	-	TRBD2	TGTGCCAGCAGCTTAGTCCGGGGGGGAACAAATGAGCAGTTCTTC	CASSLVRGGTNEQFF
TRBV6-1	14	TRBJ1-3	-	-	TGTGCCAGCAGCGGGGTCCCATTAGGAAACACCATATATTTT	CASSGVPLGNTIYF
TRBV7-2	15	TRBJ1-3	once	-	TGTGCCAGCAGCTTCTCCGGAGAGGCTGGAAACACCATATATTTT	CASSFSGEAGNTIYF
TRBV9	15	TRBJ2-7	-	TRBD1	TGTGCCAGCAGCCTACAGGACAGGGGCTCCTACGAGCAGTACTTC	CASSLQDRGSYEQYF
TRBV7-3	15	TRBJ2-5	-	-	TGTGCCAGCAGCCCCGGCCTAGGGGTACAAGAGACCCAGTACTTC	CASSPGLGVQETQYF
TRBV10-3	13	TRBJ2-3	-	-	TGTGCCATCAGTGAAGGACCCACAGATACGCAGTATTTT	CAISEGPTDTQYF
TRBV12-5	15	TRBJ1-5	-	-	TGTGCTAGTGGTCCCGACCTCTATAGCAATCAGCCCCAGCATTTT	CASGPDLYSNQPQHF
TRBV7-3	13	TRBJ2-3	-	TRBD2	TGTGCCAGCAGCTTACGGGGGGCAGATACGCAGTATTTT	CASSLRGADTQYF
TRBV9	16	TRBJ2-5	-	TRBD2	TGTGCCAGCAGCGTAGCCTCCCGGGGGGTACAAGAGACCCAGTACTTC	CASSVASRGVQETQYF
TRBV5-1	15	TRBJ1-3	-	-	TGCGCCAGCAGGCCCGTGGTAGGGTCTGGAAACACCATATATTTT	CASRPVVGSGNTIYF
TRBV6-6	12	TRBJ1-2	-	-	TGTGCCAGCGGGAGGGCAGACTATGGCTACACCTTC	CASGRADYGYTF
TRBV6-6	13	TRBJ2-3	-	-	TGTGCCAGCAGTGGACTGGGCACAGATACGCAGTATTTT	CASSGLGTDTQYF
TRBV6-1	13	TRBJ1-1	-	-	TGTGCCAGCAGTGCGGCGGGAAACACTGAAGCTTTCTTT	CASSAAGNTEAFF
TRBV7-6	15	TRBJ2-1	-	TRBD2	TGTGCCAGCAGACCCGGACTAGCGGCGTACAATGAGCAGTTCTTC	CASRPGLAAYNEQFF
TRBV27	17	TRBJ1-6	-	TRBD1	TGTGCCAGCAGTCCGGGGACAGGGAGCTCCTATAATTCACCCCTCCACTTT	CASSPGTGSSYNSPLHF
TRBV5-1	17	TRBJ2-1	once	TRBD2	TGCGCCAGCAGCTTGGCCCAGCGGGGGGCCTCCTACAATGAGCAGTTCTTC	CASSLAQRGASYNEQFF
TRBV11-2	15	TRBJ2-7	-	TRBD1	TGTGCCAGCAGCTTGGCCGGGACAGGGTCGAACGAGCAGTACTTC	CASSLAGTGSNEQYF
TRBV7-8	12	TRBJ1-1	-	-	TGTGCCAGCAGCTTAGAGGTCGTGAGCCCTTTCTTT	CASSLEVVSPFF
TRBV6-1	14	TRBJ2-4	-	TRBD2	TGTGCCAGCAGGGGCGGGGGAGTGAGGAACATTCAGTACTTC	CASRGGGVRNIQYF
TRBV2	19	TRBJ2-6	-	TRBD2	TGTGCCAGCAGTGAACCGGCGGGGGGGCCCGACTCTGGGGCCAACGTCCTGACTTTC	CASSEPAGGPDSGANVLTF
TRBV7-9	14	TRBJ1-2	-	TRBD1	TGTGCCAGCAGCCTCGGGACAGTACACTATGGCTACACCTTC	CASSLGTVHYGYTF